The entry that follows covers one TCR beta chain sequence. This CDR3 comprises 15 residues. CDR1 is SNHLY, CDR2 FYNNEI, per germline. The ends lost 6 bases at V and 6 bases at J; junction bases unmatched: 10. The data derive from a study of blood T cell repertoires in COVID-19. Study background: Acute and convalescent COVID-19 samples came from the United States, Italy and Spain. PBMCs, B-cell-depleted T cells, or T cells provided the cDNA or gDNA that made up the material.

Assay: immunoSEQ multiplex PCR; the TCRdb copy retains only in-frame clones and omits some. In the table there are approximately 180,000 clones, 89% of which are singletons. The specimen sequenced was PBMCs or T cells enriched from blood (not recorded which). The TCR originated in a woman in her 40s with acute COVID-19. V gene TRBV2 combines with J gene TRBJ2-7; TRBD2 matches 11 bases. This chain's CDR3 is CASRETLAGGSEQYF. The CDR3 coding sequence is TGTGCCAGCAGAGAAACCCTAGCGGGAGGCAGCGAGCAGTACTTC.